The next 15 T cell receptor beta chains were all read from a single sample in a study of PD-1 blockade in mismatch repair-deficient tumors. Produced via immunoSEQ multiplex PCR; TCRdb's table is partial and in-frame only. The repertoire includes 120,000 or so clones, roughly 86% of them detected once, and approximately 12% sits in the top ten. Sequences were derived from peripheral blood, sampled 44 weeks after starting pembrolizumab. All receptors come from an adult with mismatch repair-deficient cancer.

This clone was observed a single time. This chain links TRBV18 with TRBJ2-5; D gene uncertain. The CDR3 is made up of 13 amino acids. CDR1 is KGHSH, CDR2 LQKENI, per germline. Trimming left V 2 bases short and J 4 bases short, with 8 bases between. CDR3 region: CASSPEHLETQYF. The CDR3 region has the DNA TGTGCCAGCTCACCAGAACATCTAGAGACCCAGTACTTC.

Written as DNA, the CDR3 is TGTGCCAGCAGCCCTACCTACGGACTAGCGGGAGTCTACGAGCAGTACTTC. Translation gives CASSPTYGLAGVYEQYF. The rearrangement uses TRBV7-9 and TRBJ2-7; 13 bases match TRBD2. Germline lookup yields CDR1 SEHNR and CDR2 FQNEAQ (reference sequence). The CDR3 consists of 17 residues. V dropped 5 bases and J dropped 3; count of bases not matched to a gene: 10.

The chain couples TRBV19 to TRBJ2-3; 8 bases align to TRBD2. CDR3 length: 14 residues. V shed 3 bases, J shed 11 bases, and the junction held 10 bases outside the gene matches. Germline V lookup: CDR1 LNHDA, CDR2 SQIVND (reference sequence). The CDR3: CASSIKYTREGQYF. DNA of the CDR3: TGTGCCAGTAGTATTAAGTATACACGGGAGGGGCAGTATTTT.

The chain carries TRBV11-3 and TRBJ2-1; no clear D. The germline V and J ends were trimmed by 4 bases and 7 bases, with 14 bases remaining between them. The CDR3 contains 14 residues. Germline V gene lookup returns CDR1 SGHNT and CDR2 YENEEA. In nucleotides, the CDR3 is TGTGCCAGCAGCTCCCTCGCGGTCGAGAATGAGCAGTTCTTC. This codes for CASSSLAVENEQFF.

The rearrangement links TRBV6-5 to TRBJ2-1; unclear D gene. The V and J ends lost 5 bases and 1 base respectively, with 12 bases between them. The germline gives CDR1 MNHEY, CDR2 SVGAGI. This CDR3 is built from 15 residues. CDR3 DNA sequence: TGTGCCAGCAGTCCCCGTAGCTATTCCTACAATGAGCAGTTCTTC. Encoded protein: CASSPRSYSYNEQFF.

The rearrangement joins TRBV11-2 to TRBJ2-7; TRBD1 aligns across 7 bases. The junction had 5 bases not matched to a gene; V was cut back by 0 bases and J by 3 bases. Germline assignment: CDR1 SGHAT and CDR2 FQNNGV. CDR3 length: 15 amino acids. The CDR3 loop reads CASSLDWDRFYEQYF. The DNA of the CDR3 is TGTGCCAGCAGCTTAGATTGGGACAGATTCTACGAGCAGTACTTC.

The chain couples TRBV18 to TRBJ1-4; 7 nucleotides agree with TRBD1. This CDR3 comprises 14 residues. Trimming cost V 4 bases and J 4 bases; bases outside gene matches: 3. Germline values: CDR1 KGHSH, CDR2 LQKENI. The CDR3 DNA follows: TGTGCCAGCTCACAGGGGGCCGTTAATGAAAAACTGTTTTTT. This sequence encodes CASSQGAVNEKLFF.

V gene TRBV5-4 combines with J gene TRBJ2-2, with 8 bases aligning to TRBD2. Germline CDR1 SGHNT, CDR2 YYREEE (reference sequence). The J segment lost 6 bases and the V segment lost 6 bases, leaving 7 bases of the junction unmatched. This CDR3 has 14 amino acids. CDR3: CASTTGGFPGELFF. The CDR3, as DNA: TGTGCCAGCACCACGGGGGGGTTTCCCGGGGAGCTGTTTTTT.

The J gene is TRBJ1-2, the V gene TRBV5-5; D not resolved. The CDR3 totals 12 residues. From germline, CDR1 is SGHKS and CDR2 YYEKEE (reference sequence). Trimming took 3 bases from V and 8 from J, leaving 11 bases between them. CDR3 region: CASSSLWGGYTF. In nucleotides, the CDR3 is TGTGCCAGCAGCTCGCTCTGGGGAGGCTACACCTTC.

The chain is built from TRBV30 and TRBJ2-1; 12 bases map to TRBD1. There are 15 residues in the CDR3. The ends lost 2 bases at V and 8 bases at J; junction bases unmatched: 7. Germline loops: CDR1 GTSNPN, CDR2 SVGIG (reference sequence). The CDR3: CAWSSRDRGPYEQFF. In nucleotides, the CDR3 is TGTGCCTGGAGTTCGAGGGACAGGGGGCCTTATGAGCAGTTCTTC.

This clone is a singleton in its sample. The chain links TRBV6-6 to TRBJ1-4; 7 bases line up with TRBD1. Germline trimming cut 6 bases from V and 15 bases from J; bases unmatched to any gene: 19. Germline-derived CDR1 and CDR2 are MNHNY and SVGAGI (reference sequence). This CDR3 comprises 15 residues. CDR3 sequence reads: CASSRDREAQQRMFF. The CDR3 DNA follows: TGTGCCAGCAGCCGCGACAGGGAGGCCCAGCAAAGGATGTTTTTT.

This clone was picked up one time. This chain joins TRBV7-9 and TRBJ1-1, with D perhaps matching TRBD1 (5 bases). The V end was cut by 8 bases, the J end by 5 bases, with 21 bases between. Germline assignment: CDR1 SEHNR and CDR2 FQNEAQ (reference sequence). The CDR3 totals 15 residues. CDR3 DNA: TGTGCCAGCCGATTCACTGGAGGGACCGGGACTGAAGCTTTCTTT. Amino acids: CASRFTGGTGTEAFF. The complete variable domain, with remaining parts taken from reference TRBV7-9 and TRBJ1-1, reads DTGVSQNPRHKITKRGQNVTFRCDPISEHNRLYWYRQTLGQGPEFLTYFQNEAQLEKSRLLSDRFSAERPKGSFSTLEIQRTEQGDSAMYLCASRFTGGTGTEAFFGQGTRLTVV.

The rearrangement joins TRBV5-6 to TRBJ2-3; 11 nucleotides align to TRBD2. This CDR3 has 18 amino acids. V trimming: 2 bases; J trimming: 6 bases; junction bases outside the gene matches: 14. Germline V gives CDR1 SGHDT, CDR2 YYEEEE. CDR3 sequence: CASSFSTSGVLFFDTQYF. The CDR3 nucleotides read TGTGCCAGCAGCTTTTCGACTAGCGGGGTCCTTTTTTTCGATACGCAGTATTTT. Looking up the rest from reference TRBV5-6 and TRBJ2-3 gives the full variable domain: DAGVTQSPTHLIKTRGQQVTLRCSPKSGHDTVSWYQQALGQGPQFIFQYYEEEERQRGNFPDRFSGHQFPNYSSELNVNALLLGDSALYLCASSFSTSGVLFFDTQYFGPGTRLTVL.

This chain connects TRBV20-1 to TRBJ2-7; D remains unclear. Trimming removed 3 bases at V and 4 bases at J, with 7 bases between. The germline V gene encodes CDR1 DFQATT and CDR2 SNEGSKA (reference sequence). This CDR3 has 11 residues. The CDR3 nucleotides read TGCAGTGCTAGGATGAGATACGAGCAGTACTTC. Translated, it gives CSARMRYEQYF.

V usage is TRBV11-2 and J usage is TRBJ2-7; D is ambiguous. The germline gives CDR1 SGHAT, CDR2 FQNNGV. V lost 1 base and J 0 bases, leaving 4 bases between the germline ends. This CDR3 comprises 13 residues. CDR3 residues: CASSLGGSYEQYF. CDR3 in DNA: TGTGCCAGCAGCTTAGGGGGCTCCTACGAGCAGTACTTC.